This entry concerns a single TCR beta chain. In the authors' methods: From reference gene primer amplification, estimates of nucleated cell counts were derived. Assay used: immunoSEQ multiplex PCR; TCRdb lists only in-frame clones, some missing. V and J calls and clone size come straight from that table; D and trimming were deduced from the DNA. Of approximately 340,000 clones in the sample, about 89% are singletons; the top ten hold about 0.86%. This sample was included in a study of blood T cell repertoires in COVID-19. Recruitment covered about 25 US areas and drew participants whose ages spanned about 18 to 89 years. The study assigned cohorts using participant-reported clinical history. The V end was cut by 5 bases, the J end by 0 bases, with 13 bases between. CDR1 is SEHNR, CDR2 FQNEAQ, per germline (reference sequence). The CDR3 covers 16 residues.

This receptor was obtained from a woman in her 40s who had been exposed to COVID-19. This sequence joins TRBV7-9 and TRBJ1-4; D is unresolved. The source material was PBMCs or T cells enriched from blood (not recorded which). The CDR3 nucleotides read TGTGCCAGCAGCCCCGCGGTCGTTGCAACTAATGAAAAACTGTTTTTT. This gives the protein CASSPAVVATNEKLFF.